These 10 T cell receptor beta chains came from one sample sequenced in a study of blood T cell repertoires in COVID-19 (dated by TCRdb to about 2020). Library preparation used the immunoSEQ multiplex PCR assay. Entries here come from immuneACCESS through TCRdb and include only in-frame sequences with V and J called. Some clones fail to appear in such tables; in the studies checked, an unresolved V gene covers under half of the shortfall, and the cause of the remainder is unknown. Present in this sample are 200,000 to 250,000 clones, less than 85% of which were seen just once. The ten biggest clones cover approximately 8% of the sample. Sequenced material: peripheral blood. Receptor source: a woman of 80 years or more with COVID-19, enrolled during active disease.

The rearrangement uses TRBV28 and TRBJ1-5; 12 bases are a match to TRBD1. Germline V CDR1 and CDR2: MDHEN, SYDVKM. The CDR3 spans 16 residues. The trim removed 6 bases at V and 3 bases at J, leaving 6 bases unmatched. Here the CDR3 reads CASSLGQGATNQPQHF. The CDR3 DNA reads as TGTGCCAGCAGCTTGGGACAGGGGGCGACCAATCAGCCCCAGCATTTT.

This sequence joins TRBV5-1 and TRBJ1-3; D perhaps matches TRBD1 (5 bases). CDR1 is SGHRS, CDR2 YFSETQ, per germline. With 2 bases removed from V and 0 bases from J, the gap between germline ends came to 18 bases. The CDR3 covers 18 residues. The CDR3 loop reads CASSFTPLGGGSGNTIYF. The DNA for the CDR3 is TGCGCCAGCAGCTTCACACCCCTCGGGGGAGGCTCTGGAAACACCATATATTTT.

This rearrangement joins TRBV5-1 to TRBJ2-2; D perhaps matches TRBD1 (6 bases). There are 16 residues in the CDR3. Trimming took 3 bases from V and 6 from J, leaving 18 bases between them. Germline assignment: CDR1 SGHRS and CDR2 YFSETQ. The CDR3 coding sequence is TGCGCCAGCAGCTCGGCCGGTAGGGGGACGGCCGGGGAGCTGTTTTTT. Protein sequence: CASSSAGRGTAGELFF.

This clone was counted a few times. The chain has TRBV27 and TRBJ1-3; D may be TRBD1 (6 bases). This CDR3 region has 14 residues. Trimming removed 6 bases at V and 0 bases at J, with 9 bases between. Germline CDR1 MNHEY, CDR2 SMNVEV (reference sequence). CDR3 bases: TGTGCCAGCAGGGACAGTCTCTCTGGAAACACCATATATTTT. This translates into CASRDSLSGNTIYF.

This chain links TRBV24-1 with TRBJ2-3; D gene uncertain. The CDR3 length is 13 residues. V gave up 3 bases and J gave up 6 bases, with 9 bases separating them. Germline V gene sequence: CDR1 KGHDR, CDR2 SFDVKD. In nucleotides, the CDR3 is TGTGCCACCAGTGATCCCCCAGTCGATACGCAGTATTTT. Its protein product is CATSDPPVDTQYF.

The chain has TRBV3-1 (or the pseudogene TRBV3-2) and TRBJ2-3, with D possibly matching TRBD2 (6 bases). The V and J ends lost 4 bases and 3 bases respectively, with 17 bases between them. The germline gives CDR1 LGHDT, CDR2 YNNKEL (reference sequence). This CDR3 region has 16 residues. CDR3 in DNA: TGTGCCAGCAGCCTCCGTTCCGACGGGGGTACAGATACGCAGTATTTT. As protein: CASSLRSDGGTDTQYF.

The rearrangement links TRBV6-5 to TRBJ1-4; 8 positions match TRBD1. Germline assignment: CDR1 MNHEY and CDR2 SVGAGI. J lost 9 bases, V lost 4 bases, and 13 bases had no gene match. The CDR3 has 16 amino acids. In nucleotides, the CDR3 is TGTGCCAGCAGTTCGAATCAGGGGGCTATGTGGAAAAAACTGTTTTTT. Translating it yields CASSSNQGAMWKKLFF.

The rearrangement uses TRBV3-1 (or the pseudogene TRBV3-2) and TRBJ1-1; the D is unclear. Germline values: CDR1 LGHDT, CDR2 YNNKEL (reference sequence). CDR3 length: 13 residues. Trimming removed 0 bases from V and 5 bases from J, with 7 bases in between. The CDR3 DNA is TGTGCCAGCAGCCAAGAATTGTATACTGAAGCTTTCTTT. Translated, it gives CASSQELYTEAFF.

The rearrangement uses TRBV7-3 and TRBJ2-1, with TRBD2 matching over 14 bases. After removal of 5 bases from V and 9 bases from J, the junction contained 6 bases not matched to a gene. The CDR3 has 15 residues. Germline values: CDR1 SGHTA, CDR2 FQGTGA. CDR3 nucleotide sequence: TGTGCCAGCAGCGTGGGACTAGCGGGAGCGGCTGAGCAGTTCTTC. Its protein product is CASSVGLAGAAEQFF.

The rearrangement joins TRBV21-1 to TRBJ2-7; whether TRBD2, the table's D call, matches the DNA was not checked. TRBV21-1 is a listed pseudogene. CDR3 length: 12 residues. The CDR3: CARGLASYEQYF. In DNA, the CDR3 is TGTGCCAGAGGACTAGCGAGCTACGAGCAGTACTTC.